One sample yielded the 5 T cell receptor beta chains listed below, sequenced in a study of T cell repertoires in cytomegalovirus infection. One entry per CDR3 protein, called by TCRdb with MiXCR from the reads. The sample consists of 630,000 or so distinct CDR3 sequences, 20% to 30% of them appearing once. The sequenced material came from CD8+ T cells from PBMCs. The receptor source for this set is a human donor in good health (CMV status not recorded). Some clones in this sample may be carry-over from other donors' samples.

In its sample, this clonotype was seen a few times. Here the CDR3 DNA reads TGTGCCAGCAGTTTTTTACTAGCGGCGGATACGCAGTATTTT. This gives the protein CASSFLLAADTQYF. The V and J genes are TRBV12-3 or TRBV12-4 and TRBJ2-3, with 8 nucleotides matching TRBD2. Trimming removed 3 bases from V and 6 bases from J; junction bases left unmatched: 5. CDR3 length: 14 amino acids.

This chain links TRBV7-9 with TRBJ2-7, with TRBD1 matching 8 bases. CDR3 size: 14 residues. V shed 3 bases, J shed 7 bases, and the junction held 8 bases outside the gene matches. In germline, CDR1 is SEHNR, CDR2 FQNEAQ (reference sequence). CDR3 amino acids: CASSFGDRLKEQYF. The DNA for the CDR3 is TGTGCCAGCAGCTTTGGGGACAGGCTAAAGGAGCAGTACTTC. Full variable domain (rest looked up from reference TRBV7-9 and TRBJ2-7): DTGVSQNPRHKITKRGQNVTFRCDPISEHNRLYWYRQTLGQGPEFLTYFQNEAQLEKSRLLSDRFSAERPKGSFSTLEIQRTEQGDSAMYLCASSFGDRLKEQYFGPGTRLTVT.

Concerning this clonotype itself: This clone may be a read error of a much larger clone one base away. J is TRBJ1-1 and V is TRBV7-2, with a weak D call TRBD1 (5 bases). The V gene lost 5 bases and the J gene lost 8 bases, with 15 bases spanning the gap. The CDR3 has 13 residues. CDR1 SGHTA and CDR2 FQGNSA come from the germline V gene. The CDR3 here is CASSPTWGNEAFF. CDR3 nucleotide sequence: TGTGCCAGCAGCCCTACATGGGGCAACGAAGCTTTCTTT.

The chain has TRBV6-2 or TRBV6-3 and TRBJ1-2; D gene ambiguous. CDR1 and CDR2 (germline): MNHEY, SVGEGT. The CDR3 spans 11 residues. V lost 4 bases to trimming and J lost 10 bases, with 10 bases between them. The CDR3 is CASSFGRIYTF. As DNA, the CDR3 is TGTGCCAGCAGTTTCGGACGGATCTACACCTTC.

This clonotype has a count of ten or more. The chain employs TRBV7-9 and TRBJ1-1; D unclear. Germline lookup yields CDR1 SEHNR and CDR2 FQNEAQ (reference sequence). The CDR3 covers 14 residues. V lost 2 bases, J lost 0 bases, and 7 bases lay in between. Here the CDR3 DNA reads TGTGCCAGCAGCTTAAACTATTTGAACACTGAAGCTTTCTTT. Translated, it gives CASSLNYLNTEAFF. The full variable domain, its missing parts supplied by reference TRBV7-9 and TRBJ1-1, is DTGVSQNPRHKITKRGQNVTFRCDPISEHNRLYWYRQTLGQGPEFLTYFQNEAQLEKSRLLSDRFSAERPKGSFSTLEIQRTEQGDSAMYLCASSLNYLNTEAFFGQGTRLTVV.